One and the same sample provided the 3 T cell receptor beta chains below, sequenced in a study of response to subunit inactivated influenza vaccine. TCRdb re-called the RT-PCR reads through MiXCR, storing one row per CDR3 protein. The sample includes roughly 700,000 distinct CDR3 sequences, about 15% of them seen just once. The source was PBMCs from blood, collected approximately 15 days before vaccination. The receptors derive from a man over 45 who received an inactivated influenza vaccine.

The V call is TRBV7-9, the J call TRBJ1-3, with 9 nucleotides matching TRBD1. Germline loops: CDR1 SEHNR, CDR2 FQNEAQ (reference sequence). Trimming took 4 bases from V and 8 from J; bases not matched to a gene: 6. CDR3 size: 14 residues. The CDR3 spells CASSSTGGMDTIYF. CDR3 nucleotides: TGTGCCAGCAGCTCAACAGGGGGCATGGACACCATATATTTT.

This clonotype has only a few counts. The V gene is TRBV20-1, the J gene TRBJ2-3; D call uncertain. Germline-derived CDR1 and CDR2 are DFQATT and SNEGSKA (reference sequence). The CDR3 has 12 amino acids. The V gene lost 3 bases and the J gene lost 2 bases, with 6 bases spanning the gap. The chain's CDR3 is CSARDHTDTQYF. In DNA form, the CDR3 reads TGCAGTGCTAGGGACCACACAGATACGCAGTATTTT.

This clonotype was recorded a few times. The chain links TRBV18 to TRBJ1-1, with 7 positions matching TRBD1. Trimming at V came to 3 bases and at J to 4 bases, leaving 5 bases not matched to a gene. The CDR3 extends over 14 amino acids. Germline CDR1 KGHSH, CDR2 LQKENI. The CDR3: CASSPETGLTEAFF. The CDR3 nucleotides read TGTGCCAGCTCACCGGAGACAGGGCTCACTGAAGCTTTCTTT.